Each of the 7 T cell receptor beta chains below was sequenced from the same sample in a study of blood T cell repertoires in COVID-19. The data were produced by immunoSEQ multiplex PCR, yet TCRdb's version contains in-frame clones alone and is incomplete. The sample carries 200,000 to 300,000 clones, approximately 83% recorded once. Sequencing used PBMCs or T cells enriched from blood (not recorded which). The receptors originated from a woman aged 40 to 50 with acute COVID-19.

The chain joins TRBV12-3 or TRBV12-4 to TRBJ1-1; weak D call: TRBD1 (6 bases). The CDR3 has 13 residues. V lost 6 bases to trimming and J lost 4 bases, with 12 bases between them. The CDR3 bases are TGTGCCAGCAGCAAAGGGACACTCACTGAAGCTTTCTTT. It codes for CASSKGTLTEAFF.

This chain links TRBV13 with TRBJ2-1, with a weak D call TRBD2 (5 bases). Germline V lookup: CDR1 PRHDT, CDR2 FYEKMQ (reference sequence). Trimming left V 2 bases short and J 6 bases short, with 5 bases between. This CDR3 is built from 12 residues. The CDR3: CASSLSGNEQFF. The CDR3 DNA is TGTGCCAGCAGCTTAAGCGGCAATGAGCAGTTCTTC.

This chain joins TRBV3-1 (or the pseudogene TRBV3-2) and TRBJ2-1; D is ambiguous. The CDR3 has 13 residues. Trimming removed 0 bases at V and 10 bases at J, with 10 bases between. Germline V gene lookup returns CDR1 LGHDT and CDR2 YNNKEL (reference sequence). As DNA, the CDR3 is TGTGCCAGCAGCCAAGATTTCCCACGGGAGCAGTTCTTC. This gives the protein CASSQDFPREQFF.

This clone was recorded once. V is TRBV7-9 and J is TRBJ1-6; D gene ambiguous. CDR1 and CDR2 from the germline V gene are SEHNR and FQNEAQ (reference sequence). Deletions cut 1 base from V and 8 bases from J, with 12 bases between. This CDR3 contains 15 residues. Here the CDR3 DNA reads TGTGCCAGCAGCTTAGTGACGATGGAGGATTCACCCCTCCACTTT. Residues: CASSLVTMEDSPLHF.

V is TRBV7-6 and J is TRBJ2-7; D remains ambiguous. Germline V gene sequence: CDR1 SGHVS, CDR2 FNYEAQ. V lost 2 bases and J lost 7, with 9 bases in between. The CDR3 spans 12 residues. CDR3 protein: CASSLTGDEQYF. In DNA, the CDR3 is TGTGCCAGCAGCTTAACGGGTGATGAGCAGTACTTC.

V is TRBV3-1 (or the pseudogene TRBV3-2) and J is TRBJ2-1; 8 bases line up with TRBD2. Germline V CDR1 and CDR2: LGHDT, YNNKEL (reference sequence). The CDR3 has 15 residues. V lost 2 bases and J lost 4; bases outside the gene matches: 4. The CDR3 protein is CASSQLLADYNEQFF. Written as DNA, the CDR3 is TGTGCCAGCAGCCAATTACTAGCGGATTACAATGAGCAGTTCTTC.

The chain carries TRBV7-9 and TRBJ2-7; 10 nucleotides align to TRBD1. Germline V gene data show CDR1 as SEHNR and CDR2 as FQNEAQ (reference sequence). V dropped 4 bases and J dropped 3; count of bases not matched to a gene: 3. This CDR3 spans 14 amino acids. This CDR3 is CASSSRDRGYEQYF. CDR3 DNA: TGTGCCAGCAGCTCCCGGGACAGGGGCTACGAGCAGTACTTC.